Sequencing of this T cell receptor beta chain was carried out in a study of beta chain features in type 1 diabetes. The germline V gene encodes CDR1 SQVTM and CDR2 ANQGSEA. The CDR3 sequence is 14 residues long. V was trimmed by 7 bases and J by 4 bases, leaving 19 bases between them. Sequenced material consisted of expressed TCRB transcripts (all of the isolated RNA was reverse transcribed). This table comes from immunoSEQ multiplex PCR, and its TCRdb copy is limited to in-frame clones, with some not included. The sample yields around 450,000 clones, 9.5% to 12% seen once. Note on this clone: The antigen is undetermined.

General observations from the study: Shorter templates may be favored by PCR, equally so in patients and controls.

The TCR originated in a woman younger than 35 in good health. V and J are TRBV29-1 and TRBJ2-5; D may be TRBD1 or TRBD2 (6 bases each). Sequenced: naive CD4+ T cells from blood. The CDR3 spells CSEKGGPWGETQYF. The CDR3 DNA follows: TGCAGCGAGAAAGGGGGGCCTTGGGGAGAGACCCAGTACTTC.